The 10 T cell receptor beta chains in this list originate from one sample, sequenced in a study of OX40 agonist ivuxolimab in advanced cancers. Clones were sequenced by immunoSEQ multiplex PCR, and TCRdb holds only the in-frame ones, with some missing. The sample lists fewer than 80,000 clones; about 83% were seen once. Sequenced material: CD4+ or CD8+ T cells sorted from blood, taken in a trial of the OX40 agonist ivuxolimab. Every receptor here comes from an adult with an advanced solid tumor such as melanoma, head and neck, liver or kidney cancer.

This clone was observed once. J is TRBJ2-7 and V is TRBV5-1; no firm D call. The CDR3 runs to 14 residues. The germline V and J ends were trimmed by 4 bases and 6 bases, with 17 bases remaining between them. Germline V gene lookup returns CDR1 SGHRS and CDR2 YFSETQ. This CDR3 is CASSRTDTGGEQYF. The CDR3 DNA follows: TGCGCCAGCAGCCGTACAGATACCGGCGGCGAGCAGTACTTC. The full variable domain, rest sourced from reference TRBV5-1 and TRBJ2-7, is KAGVTQTPRYLIKTRGQQVTLSCSPISGHRSVSWYQQTPGQGLQFLFEYFSETQRNKGNFPGRFSGRQFSNSRSEMNVSTLELGDSALYLCASSRTDTGGEQYFGPGTRLTVT.

This rearrangement joins TRBV6-5 to TRBJ2-3; D might be TRBD1 (6 bases). The V gene's germline CDR1 is MNHEY and CDR2 SVGAGI. V was trimmed by 0 bases and J by 0 bases, leaving 10 bases between them. This CDR3 region has 16 residues. In DNA form, the CDR3 reads TGTGCCAGCAGTTACTCCCGGGACACCAGCACAGATACGCAGTATTTT. It translates to CASSYSRDTSTDTQYF.

The V gene is TRBV7-2, the J gene TRBJ1-5; D is uncertain. V lost 5 bases, J lost 0 bases, and 5 bases lay in between. CDR1 is SGHTA, CDR2 FQGNSA, per germline. The CDR3 is made up of 13 amino acids. CDR3 residues: CASSVYSNQPQHF. The CDR3 DNA follows: TGTGCCAGCAGCGTATATAGCAATCAGCCCCAGCATTTT.

This clone was counted once. The chain joins TRBV19 to TRBJ1-3; perhaps TRBD1 as D (5 bases). Trimming took 5 bases from V and 4 from J, leaving 15 bases between them. This CDR3 is 15 amino acids long. The germline V gene encodes CDR1 LNHDA and CDR2 SQIVND (reference sequence). CDR3 coding DNA: TGTGCCAGTAGTCCTCTCGGGGCACCCGGAAACACCATATATTTT. Its protein is CASSPLGAPGNTIYF. The whole variable domain, filled in from reference TRBV19 and TRBJ1-3, reads DGGITQSPKYLFRKEGQNVTLSCEQNLNHDAMYWYRQDPGQGLRLIYYSQIVNDFQKGDIAEGYSVSREKKESFPLTVTSAQKNPTAFYLCASSPLGAPGNTIYFGEGSWLTVV.

The V call is TRBV7-2, the J call TRBJ2-1; possible D gene TRBD1, 6 bases. Trimming shortened V by 4 bases and J by 5 bases, and 9 bases separated the two germline ends. Germline loops: CDR1 SGHTA, CDR2 FQGNSA. This CDR3 has 13 residues. CDR3 residues: CASSSRQDNEQFF. CDR3 coding DNA: TGTGCCAGCAGCTCGAGACAGGACAATGAGCAGTTCTTC.

The V gene is TRBV2, the J gene TRBJ2-3; D not certain. The CDR3 totals 14 residues. Looked up from germline, CDR1 is SNHLY and CDR2 is FYNNEI. With 11 bases removed from V and 5 bases from J, the gap between germline ends came to 20 bases. The chain's CDR3 is CAGRTATTRDTQYF. The CDR3 nucleotides read TGTGCCGGACGCACCGCGACAACCCGAGATACGCAGTATTTT.

The V call is TRBV4-2, the J call TRBJ2-1; 13 nucleotides match TRBD2. The CDR3 length is 16 residues. CDR1 is LGHNA, CDR2 YNFKEQ, per germline. With V trimmed by 4 bases and J by 8 bases, 8 bases remained unmatched. The CDR3 sequence is CASSRGTSGNNDEQFF. The CDR3 region has the DNA TGTGCCAGCAGCCGGGGGACTAGCGGGAATAACGATGAGCAGTTCTTC.

J is TRBJ1-1 and V is TRBV18, with D perhaps matching TRBD1 (5 bases). Germline V gives CDR1 KGHSH, CDR2 LQKENI. Between the trimmed V and J ends, which lost 4 bases and 2 bases, there was a span of 11 bases. The CDR3 spans 14 residues. CDR3 coding DNA: TGTGCCAGCTCACTCCTGGGACCTAACACTGAAGCTTTCTTT. This codes for CASSLLGPNTEAFF.

V usage is TRBV10-2 and J usage is TRBJ2-4, with a possible D match to TRBD1 (6 bases). The CDR3 sequence is 12 residues long. Trimming pared 6 bases from V and 6 bases from J, leaving 9 bases between. The germline V gene encodes CDR1 WSHSY and CDR2 SAAADI. The CDR3 protein is CASSTGPNIQYF. The CDR3 DNA follows: TGCGCCAGCAGCACAGGGCCAAACATTCAGTACTTC.

The V gene is TRBV7-6, the J gene TRBJ1-2, with D possibly matching TRBD1 (5 bases). Germline V gives CDR1 SGHVS, CDR2 FNYEAQ. V shed 5 bases and J shed 7 bases, with 14 bases lying between them. This CDR3 is 13 amino acids long. The CDR3 sequence: CASSPGGYGGYTF. The CDR3 DNA follows: TGTGCCAGCAGCCCGGGGGGGTACGGTGGCTACACCTTC.